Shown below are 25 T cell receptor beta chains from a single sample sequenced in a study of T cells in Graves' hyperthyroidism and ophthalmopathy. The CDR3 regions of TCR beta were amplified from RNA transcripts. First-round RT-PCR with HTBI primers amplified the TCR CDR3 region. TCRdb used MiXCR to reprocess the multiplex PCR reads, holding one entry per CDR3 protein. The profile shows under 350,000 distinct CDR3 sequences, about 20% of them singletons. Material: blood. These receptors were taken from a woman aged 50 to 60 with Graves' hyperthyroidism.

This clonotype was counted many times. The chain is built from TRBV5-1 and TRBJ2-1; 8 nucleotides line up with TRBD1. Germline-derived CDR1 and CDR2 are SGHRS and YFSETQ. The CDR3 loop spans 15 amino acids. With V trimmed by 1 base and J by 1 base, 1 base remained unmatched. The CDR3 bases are TGCGCCAGCAGCTTGAGGACAGGGTCCTACAATGAGCAGTTCTTC. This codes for CASSLRTGSYNEQFF.

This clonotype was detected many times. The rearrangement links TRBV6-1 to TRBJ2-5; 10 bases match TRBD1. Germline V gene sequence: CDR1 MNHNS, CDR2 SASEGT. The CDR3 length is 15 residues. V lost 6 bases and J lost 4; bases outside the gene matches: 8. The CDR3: CASSLQTGGGETQYF. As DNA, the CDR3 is TGTGCCAGCAGCCTACAGACAGGGGGCGGAGAGACCCAGTACTTC.

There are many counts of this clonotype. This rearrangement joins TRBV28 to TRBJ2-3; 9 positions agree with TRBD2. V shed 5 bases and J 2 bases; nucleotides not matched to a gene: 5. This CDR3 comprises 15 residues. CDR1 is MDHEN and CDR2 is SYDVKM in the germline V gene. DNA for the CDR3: TGTGCCAGCAGTCTGACTAGCGGAGTCACAGATACGCAGTATTTT. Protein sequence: CASSLTSGVTDTQYF.

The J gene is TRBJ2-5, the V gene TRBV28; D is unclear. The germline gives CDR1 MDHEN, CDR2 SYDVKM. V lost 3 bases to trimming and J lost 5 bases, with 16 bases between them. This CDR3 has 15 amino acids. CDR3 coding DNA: TGTGCCAGCAGTTTTCTTAAGACATACACGGAGACCCAGTACTTC. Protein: CASSFLKTYTETQYF.

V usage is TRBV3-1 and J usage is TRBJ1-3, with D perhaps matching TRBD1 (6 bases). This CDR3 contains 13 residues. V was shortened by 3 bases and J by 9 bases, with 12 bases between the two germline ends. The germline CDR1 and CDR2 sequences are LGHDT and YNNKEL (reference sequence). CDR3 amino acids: CASSQGRGFTIYF. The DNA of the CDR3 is TGTGCCAGCAGCCAGGGCAGGGGCTTCACCATATATTTT.

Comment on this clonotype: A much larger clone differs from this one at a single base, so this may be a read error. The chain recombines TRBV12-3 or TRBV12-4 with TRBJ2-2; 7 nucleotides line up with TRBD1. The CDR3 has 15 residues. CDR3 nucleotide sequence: TGTGCCAGCAGTTTATCCAGGGGGTCCCCCGGGGAGCTGGTTTTT. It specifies CASSLSRGSPGELVF.

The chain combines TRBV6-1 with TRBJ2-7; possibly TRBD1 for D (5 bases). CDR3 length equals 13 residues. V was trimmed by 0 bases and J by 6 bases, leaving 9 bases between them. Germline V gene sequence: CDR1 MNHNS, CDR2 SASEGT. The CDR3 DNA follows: TGTGCCAGCAGTGAAGCGCGCAGGGCCGAGCAGTACGTC. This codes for CASSEARRAEQYV.

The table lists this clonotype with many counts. The chain's CDR3 is CASRRSGFFWNEQFF. In nucleotides, the CDR3 is TGCGCCAGCAGGAGATCCGGTTTCTTCTGGAATGAGCAGTTCTTC. This rearrangement joins TRBV5-1 to TRBJ2-1; D is unresolved. Trimming left V 5 bases short and J 7 bases short, with 19 bases between. Germline V lookup: CDR1 SGHRS, CDR2 YFSETQ. The CDR3 covers 15 residues.

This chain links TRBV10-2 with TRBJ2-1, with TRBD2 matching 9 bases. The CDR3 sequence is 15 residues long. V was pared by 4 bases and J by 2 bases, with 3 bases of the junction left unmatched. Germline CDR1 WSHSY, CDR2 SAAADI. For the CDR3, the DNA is TGCGCCAGCAGTGTGACTAGCGGCCCCTACAATGAGCAGTTCTTC. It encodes CASSVTSGPYNEQFF.

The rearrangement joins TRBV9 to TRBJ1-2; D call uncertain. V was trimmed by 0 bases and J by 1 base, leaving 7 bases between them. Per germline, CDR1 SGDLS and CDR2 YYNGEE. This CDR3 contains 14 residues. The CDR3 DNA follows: TGTGCCAGCAGCGTAGCTGCCGGTAACTATGGCTACACCTTC. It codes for CASSVAAGNYGYTF.

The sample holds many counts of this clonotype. CDR3 loop: CASSPEEQVINEKLFF. The CDR3 nucleotides read TGTGCCAGCTCACCAGAAGAGCAAGTTATTAATGAAAAACTGTTTTTT. The chain uses TRBV18 and TRBJ1-4; no clear D. The V end was cut by 2 bases, the J end by 4 bases, with 14 bases between. The CDR3 loop spans 16 amino acids. Germline assignment: CDR1 KGHSH and CDR2 LQKENI.

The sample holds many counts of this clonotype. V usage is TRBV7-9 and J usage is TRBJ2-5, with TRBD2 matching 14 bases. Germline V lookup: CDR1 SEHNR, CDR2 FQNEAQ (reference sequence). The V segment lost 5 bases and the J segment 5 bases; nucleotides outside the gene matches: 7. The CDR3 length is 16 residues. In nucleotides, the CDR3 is TGTGCCAGCAGCCCCGGGACTAGCGGGAGTATGGAGACCCAGTACTTC. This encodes CASSPGTSGSMETQYF.

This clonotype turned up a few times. Here the CDR3 reads CASSLAGEGQTQYF. DNA for the CDR3: TGTGCCAGCAGCTTAGCGGGGGAAGGACAGACCCAGTACTTC. This chain joins TRBV7-8 and TRBJ2-5; D might be TRBD1 or TRBD2, each matching 5 bases. Germline loops: CDR1 SGHVS, CDR2 FQNEAQ. This CDR3 has 14 residues. The V end was cut by 0 bases, the J end by 6 bases, with 11 bases between.

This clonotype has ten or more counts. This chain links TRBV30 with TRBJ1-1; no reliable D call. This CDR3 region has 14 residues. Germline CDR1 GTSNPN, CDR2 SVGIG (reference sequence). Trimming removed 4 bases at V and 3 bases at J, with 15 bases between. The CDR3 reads CAWITRIPDTEAFF. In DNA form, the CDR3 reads TGTGCCTGGATTACCAGGATCCCGGACACTGAAGCTTTCTTT.

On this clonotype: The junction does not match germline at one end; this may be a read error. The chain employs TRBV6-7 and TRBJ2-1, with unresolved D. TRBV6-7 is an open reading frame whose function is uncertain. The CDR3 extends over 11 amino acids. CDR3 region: CASGRPNEQLF. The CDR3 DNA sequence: TGTGCCAGCGGACGCCCCAATGAGCAGCTCTTC.

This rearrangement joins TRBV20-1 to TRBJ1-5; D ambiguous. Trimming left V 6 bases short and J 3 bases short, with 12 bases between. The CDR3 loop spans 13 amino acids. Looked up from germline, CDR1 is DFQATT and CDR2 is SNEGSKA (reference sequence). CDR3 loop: CSAGGDSNQPQHF. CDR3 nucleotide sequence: TGCAGTGCGGGCGGGGATTCCAATCAGCCCCAGCATTTT.

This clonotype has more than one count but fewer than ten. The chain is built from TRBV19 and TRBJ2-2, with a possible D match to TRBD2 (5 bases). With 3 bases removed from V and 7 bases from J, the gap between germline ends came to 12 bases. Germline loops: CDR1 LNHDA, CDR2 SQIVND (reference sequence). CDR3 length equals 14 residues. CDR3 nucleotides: TGTGCCAGTAGTATGGCGGGTCGGTTCGGGGAGCTGTTTTTT. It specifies CASSMAGRFGELFF.

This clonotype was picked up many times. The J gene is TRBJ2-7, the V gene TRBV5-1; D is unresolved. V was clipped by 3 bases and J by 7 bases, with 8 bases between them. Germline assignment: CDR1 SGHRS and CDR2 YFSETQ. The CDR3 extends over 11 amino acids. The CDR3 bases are TGCGCCAGCAGCTCCGCGCAGGAGCAGTACTTC. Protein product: CASSSAQEQYF.

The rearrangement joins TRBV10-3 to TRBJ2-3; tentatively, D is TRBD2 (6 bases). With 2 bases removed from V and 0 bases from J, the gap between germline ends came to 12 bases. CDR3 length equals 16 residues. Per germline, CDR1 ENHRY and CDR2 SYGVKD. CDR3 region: CAISEGDSSSTDTQYF. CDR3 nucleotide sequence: TGTGCCATCAGTGAGGGGGACTCCTCGAGCACAGATACGCAGTATTTT.

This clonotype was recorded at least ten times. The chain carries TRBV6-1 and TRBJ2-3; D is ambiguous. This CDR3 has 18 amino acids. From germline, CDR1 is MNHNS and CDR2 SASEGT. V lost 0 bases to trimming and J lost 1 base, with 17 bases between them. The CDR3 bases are TGTGCCAGCAGTGAAGCGGGTCTCAACCCGGTAGGCACAGATACGCAGTATTTT. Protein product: CASSEAGLNPVGTDTQYF.

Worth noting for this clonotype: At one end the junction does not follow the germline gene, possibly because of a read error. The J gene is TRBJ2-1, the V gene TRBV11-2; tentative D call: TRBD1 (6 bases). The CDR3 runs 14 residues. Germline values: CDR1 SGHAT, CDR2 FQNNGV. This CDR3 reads CASSLAQTGFEQSF. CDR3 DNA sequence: TGTGCCAGCAGCTTAGCCCAAACAGGGTTTGAGCAGTCCTTC.

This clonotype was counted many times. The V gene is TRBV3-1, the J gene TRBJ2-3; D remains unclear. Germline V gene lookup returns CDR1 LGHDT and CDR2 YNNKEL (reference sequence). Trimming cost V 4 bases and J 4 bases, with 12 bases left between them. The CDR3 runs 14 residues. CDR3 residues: CASSPSTAADTQYF. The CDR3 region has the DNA TGTGCCAGCAGCCCCTCGACTGCAGCAGATACGCAGTATTTT.

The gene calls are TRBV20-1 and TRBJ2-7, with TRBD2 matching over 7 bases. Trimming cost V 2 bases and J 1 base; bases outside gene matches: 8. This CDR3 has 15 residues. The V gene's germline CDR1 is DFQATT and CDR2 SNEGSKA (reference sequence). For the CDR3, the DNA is TGCAGTGCTAGAAGTATGGCTAGCGGATCCTACGAGCAGTACTTC. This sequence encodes CSARSMASGSYEQYF.

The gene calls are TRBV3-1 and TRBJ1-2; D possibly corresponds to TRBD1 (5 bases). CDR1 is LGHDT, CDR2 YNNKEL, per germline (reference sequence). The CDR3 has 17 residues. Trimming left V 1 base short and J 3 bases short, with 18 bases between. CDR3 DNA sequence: TGTGCCAGCAGCCAAGCATCGACAGCCCGATACCACTATGGCTACACCTTC. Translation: CASSQASTARYHYGYTF.

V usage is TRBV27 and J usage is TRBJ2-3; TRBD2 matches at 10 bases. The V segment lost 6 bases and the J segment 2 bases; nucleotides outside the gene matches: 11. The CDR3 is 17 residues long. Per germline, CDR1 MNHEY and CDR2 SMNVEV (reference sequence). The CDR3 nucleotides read TGTGCCAGCAGGGGGGTAGCGGGGGGTCATCACACAGATACGCAGTATTTT. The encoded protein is CASRGVAGGHHTDTQYF.